The entry below describes one T cell receptor beta chain. Germline loops: CDR1 LGHDT, CDR2 YNNKEL (reference sequence). Trimming stripped 1 base from V and 0 bases from J, with 13 bases between. CDR3 length: 17 amino acids. The sample originates from a study of blood T cell repertoires in COVID-19. On the study more broadly: Spain, Italy and the United States supplied samples that represented acute and convalescent COVID-19. T cells, B-cell-depleted T cells, or PBMCs provided the cDNA or gDNA that served as material.

Methods used by the authors: Counts of nucleated cells, estimated from reference gene primer amplification, were obtained. Profiling relied on immunoSEQ multiplex PCR, and the TCRdb table lists in-frame clones only, not all of them. Clone size and V and J calls were adopted from that table, with D and trimming inferred from the DNA. Of some 87,000 clones listed, about three quarters are singletons. The chain carries TRBV3-1 (or the pseudogene TRBV3-2) and TRBJ1-3, with no clear D. This TCR came from a woman of 80 years or more with active or convalescent COVID-19. Source material: peripheral blood. The CDR3 loop reads CASSQGLMGSSGNTIYF. In DNA form, the CDR3 reads TGTGCCAGCAGCCAAGGGCTCATGGGGAGCTCTGGAAACACCATATATTTT.